The source of this TCR beta chain is a study of cytomegalovirus exposure and HLA in healthy donors. Across the study: When 300 to 400 donors were genotyped, approximately 81% of them were found to fall in the Caucasian-associated ancestry cluster. The study, taken as a whole, reports: According to an earlier analysis, most TCR beta V segments yielded productive rearrangements about 87% or about 30% of the time.

Notes on this clone: What it binds is not known.

The donors comprised healthy bone marrow donors. It was with 60 Vbeta and 13 Jbeta primers that the PCR ran. Sequenced by immunoSEQ multiplex PCR; TCRdb stores in-frame clones only, minus some. The table has around 120,000 clones, 81% seen once. The TCR comes from a young man in good health and CMV-seronegative. Sequencing was performed on PBMCs.

The CDR3 is CASSLDRGRNQPQHF. CDR3 DNA sequence: TGTGCCAGCAGTTTAGACAGGGGGAGGAATCAGCCCCAGCATTTT. This chain connects TRBV27 to TRBJ1-5; 9 bases align to TRBD1. The trim removed 2 bases at V and 4 bases at J, leaving 3 bases unmatched. There are 15 residues in the CDR3. Germline V gives CDR1 MNHEY, CDR2 SMNVEV (reference sequence).